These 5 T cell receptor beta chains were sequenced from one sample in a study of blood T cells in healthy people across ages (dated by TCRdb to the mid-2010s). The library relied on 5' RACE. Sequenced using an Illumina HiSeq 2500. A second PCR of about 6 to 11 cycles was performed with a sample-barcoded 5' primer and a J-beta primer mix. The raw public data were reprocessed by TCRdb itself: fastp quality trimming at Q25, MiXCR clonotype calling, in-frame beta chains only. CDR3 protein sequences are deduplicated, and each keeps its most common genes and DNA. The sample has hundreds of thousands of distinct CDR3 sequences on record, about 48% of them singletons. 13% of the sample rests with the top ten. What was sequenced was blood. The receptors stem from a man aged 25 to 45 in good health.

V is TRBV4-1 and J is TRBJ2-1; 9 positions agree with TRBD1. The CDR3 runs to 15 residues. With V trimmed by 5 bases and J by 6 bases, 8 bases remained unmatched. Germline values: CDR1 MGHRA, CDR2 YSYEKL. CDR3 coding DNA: TGCGCCAGCAGCATCCGGGACAGGGACGTCAATGAGCAGTTCTTC. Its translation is CASSIRDRDVNEQFF.

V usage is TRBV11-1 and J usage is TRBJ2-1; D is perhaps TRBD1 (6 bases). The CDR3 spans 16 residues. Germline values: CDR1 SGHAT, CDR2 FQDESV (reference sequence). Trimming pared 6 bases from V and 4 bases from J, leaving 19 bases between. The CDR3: CASSYKSQGAYNEQFF. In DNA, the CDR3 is TGTGCCAGCAGTTATAAATCACAGGGTGCGTACAATGAGCAGTTCTTC.

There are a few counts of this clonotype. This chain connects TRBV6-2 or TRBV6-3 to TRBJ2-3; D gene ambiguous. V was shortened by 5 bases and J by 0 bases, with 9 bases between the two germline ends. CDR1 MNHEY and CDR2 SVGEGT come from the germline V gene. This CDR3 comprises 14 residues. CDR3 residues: CASSSIGSTDTQYF. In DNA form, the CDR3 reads TGTGCCAGCAGTAGTATAGGAAGCACAGATACGCAGTATTTT.

CDR3 bases: TGCGCCAGCAGCCAAGAGACAGGCCGAGCCTACGAGCAGTACTTC. The encoded protein is CASSQETGRAYEQYF. The chain is built from TRBV4-1 and TRBJ2-7; weak D call: TRBD1 (6 bases). CDR3 length equals 15 residues. Germline assignment: CDR1 MGHRA and CDR2 YSYEKL. Trimming left V 0 bases short and J 2 bases short, with 11 bases between.

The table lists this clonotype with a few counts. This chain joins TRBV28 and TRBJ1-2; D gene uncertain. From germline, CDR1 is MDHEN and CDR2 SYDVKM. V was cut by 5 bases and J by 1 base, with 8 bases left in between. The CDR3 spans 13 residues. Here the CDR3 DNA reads TGTGCCAGCAGTATAGCCGATAACTATGGCTACACCTTC. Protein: CASSIADNYGYTF.